These 25 T cell receptor beta chains originate from one sample sequenced in a study of blood T cell repertoires in COVID-19. Here immunoSEQ multiplex PCR was the method, and the copy in TCRdb shows in-frame clones only, minus some. The sample holds over 25,000 clones; roughly 90% are singletons and the top ten take 3.5%. Sequenced material: peripheral blood. The receptors shown here come from a human donor in a cohort sampled during active COVID-19.

J is TRBJ1-5 and V is TRBV28; 8 bases align to TRBD1. The CDR3 runs 15 residues. Trimming at V came to 5 bases and at J to 4 bases, leaving 7 bases not matched to a gene. Looked up from germline, CDR1 is MDHEN and CDR2 is SYDVKM. CDR3 in DNA: TGTGCCAGCAGTCGCCAGGGGGCGCGAAATCAGCCCCAGCATTTT. Translated, it gives CASSRQGARNQPQHF.

V is TRBV10-3 and J is TRBJ2-1, with 11 nucleotides matching TRBD1. The CDR3 sequence is 15 residues long. Germline V gene lookup returns CDR1 ENHRY and CDR2 SYGVKD. The ends lost 7 bases at V and 9 bases at J; junction bases unmatched: 11. The CDR3 sequence is CAITPPGQGGIEQFF. For the CDR3, the DNA is TGTGCCATCACCCCACCGGGACAGGGGGGGATTGAGCAGTTCTTC.

The chain has TRBV29-1 and TRBJ2-2; 7 nucleotides agree with TRBD2. Germline CDR1 reads SQVTM; CDR2 reads ANQGSEA. The length of the CDR3 is 15 residues. J lost 1 base, V lost 7 bases, and 9 bases had no gene match. In DNA, the CDR3 is TGCAGCGCCGGAAGGGCTAGCGGGAACACCGGGGAGCTGTTTTTT. It codes for CSAGRASGNTGELFF.

Only a few counts were recorded for this clone. The V gene is TRBV10-3, the J gene TRBJ1-2; TRBD1 aligns across 9 bases. Trimming cost V 6 bases and J 7 bases; bases outside gene matches: 3. This CDR3 is built from 12 residues. Germline loops: CDR1 ENHRY, CDR2 SYGVKD. Written as DNA, the CDR3 is TGTGCCATCAGCTCGGACAGGGGTGGCTACACCTTC. It translates to CAISSDRGGYTF.

The genes are TRBV5-6 and TRBJ1-5; TRBD1 matches at 7 bases. CDR1 and CDR2 from the germline V gene are SGHDT and YYEEEE. The V segment lost 0 bases and the J segment 6 bases; nucleotides outside the gene matches: 6. The CDR3 has 15 residues. The CDR3 bases are TGTGCCAGCAGCTTGGCCGGAGGGGGCGGTCAGCCCCAGCATTTT. This codes for CASSLAGGGGQPQHF.

The J gene is TRBJ2-2, the V gene TRBV7-2; possible D gene TRBD2, 5 bases. The V end was cut by 1 base, the J end by 3 bases, with 9 bases between. CDR1 and CDR2 (germline): SGHTA, FQGNSA. There are 15 residues in the CDR3. DNA for the CDR3: TGTGCCAGCAGCTTAGGGAGGATGGACACCGGGGAGCTGTTTTTT. The encoded protein is CASSLGRMDTGELFF.

The genes are TRBV12-1 and TRBJ2-7; TRBD1, the D gene given by the table, was not confirmed from the DNA. TRBV12-1 is assigned pseudogene status. The CDR3 has 18 amino acids. The CDR3 nucleotides read TGTGCCAGCAGCTTTGACGGGAGCGGTTGGACAGGGTGTCACGAGCAGTACTTC. The encoded protein is CASSFDGSGWTGCHEQYF.

CDR3 loop: CASSLTGTSGGAGTQYF. The CDR3 DNA is TGTGCCAGCAGCTTAACCGGGACTAGCGGGGGGGCAGGGACCCAGTACTTC. V usage is TRBV7-2 and J usage is TRBJ2-5, with TRBD2 identical over 16 bases. CDR3 length: 17 amino acids. Germline V CDR1 and CDR2: SGHTA, FQGNSA. The V segment lost 2 bases and the J segment 7 bases; nucleotides outside the gene matches: 7.

This clone has a single count. The CDR3 DNA is TGTGCCATCAGTGAGCCGGGTAACGGCTACACCTTC. The encoded protein is CAISEPGNGYTF. The chain links TRBV10-3 to TRBJ1-2; no clear D gene. The CDR3 is 12 amino acids. Germline CDR1 ENHRY, CDR2 SYGVKD. V lost 2 bases, J lost 8 bases, and 9 bases lay in between.

The genes are TRBV7-2 and TRBJ1-6; 8 bases map to TRBD1. The CDR3 runs 14 residues. The V segment lost 4 bases and the J segment 6 bases; nucleotides outside the gene matches: 2. Germline V gene sequence: CDR1 SGHTA, CDR2 FQGNSA. DNA of the CDR3: TGTGCCAGCAGCTCGACAGGGGTTAATTCACCCCTCCACTTT. Protein product: CASSSTGVNSPLHF.

This clone was observed a single time. The genes are TRBV3-1 (or the pseudogene TRBV3-2) and TRBJ2-7; 10 bases map to TRBD2. The CDR3 loop spans 15 amino acids. The junction had 3 bases not matched to a gene; V was cut back by 4 bases and J by 0 bases. Germline CDR1 LGHDT, CDR2 YNNKEL (reference sequence). CDR3 DNA sequence: TGTGCCAGCAGCCTTAGCGGGGGGTCCTCCTACGAGCAGTACTTC. This gives the protein CASSLSGGSSYEQYF.

This chain links TRBV5-4 with TRBJ1-2; 9 bases map to TRBD1. The V gene end was trimmed by 4 bases and the J gene end by 7 bases; junction bases not matched to a gene: 11. From germline, CDR1 is SGHNT and CDR2 YYREEE (reference sequence). This CDR3 contains 15 residues. CDR3 protein: CASSTGGTGLGGYTF. DNA of the CDR3: TGTGCCAGCAGCACGGGCGGGACAGGGTTAGGTGGCTACACCTTC.

This chain connects TRBV12-3 or TRBV12-4 to TRBJ1-2; D might be TRBD1 (5 bases). The germline V and J ends were trimmed by 7 bases and 2 bases, with 11 bases remaining between them. The CDR3 has 13 amino acids. The CDR3 loop reads CASTSEGNYGYTF. Here the CDR3 DNA reads TGTGCCAGCACCTCGGAGGGGAACTATGGCTACACCTTC.

The gene calls are TRBV5-4 and TRBJ2-3; D is uncertain. Germline lookup yields CDR1 SGHNT and CDR2 YYREEE (reference sequence). This CDR3 is 15 amino acids long. V was pared by 4 bases and J by 1 base, with 13 bases between. CDR3 protein: CASSPQNDGTDTQYF. The CDR3 coding sequence is TGTGCCAGCAGCCCCCAGAATGATGGCACAGATACGCAGTATTTT.

The sample holds one count of this clone. The V and J genes are TRBV7-7 and TRBJ1-2; D unresolved. The CDR3 length is 15 residues. V was trimmed by 5 bases and J by 2 bases, leaving 15 bases between them. The germline V gene has CDR1 SSHAT and CDR2 FNYEAQ (reference sequence). CDR3 nucleotides: TGTGCCAGCAGCCCGCTAGGAGGATACAACTATGGCTACACCTTC. Protein: CASSPLGGYNYGYTF.

This clone was counted only a few times. The rearrangement links TRBV11-2 to TRBJ2-7, with a tentative D call TRBD1 (6 bases). The V end lost 6 bases, the J end lost 5 bases, and 20 bases lay between the germline ends. The CDR3 totals 15 residues. Germline V gene sequence: CDR1 SGHAT, CDR2 FQNNGV. The CDR3 loop is CASRNPEQGGDEQYF. Written as DNA, the CDR3 is TGTGCCAGCAGGAATCCGGAACAGGGCGGCGACGAGCAGTACTTC.

The V gene is TRBV4-1, the J gene TRBJ1-4, with D possibly TRBD1 on 5 matching bases. The CDR3 contains 16 residues. Germline CDR1 MGHRA, CDR2 YSYEKL. Trimming left V 1 base short and J 8 bases short, with 17 bases between. In DNA, the CDR3 is TGCGCCAGCAGCCAAGTTTGGTCGGGGCGGGGAGAAAAACTGTTTTTT. Its protein product is CASSQVWSGRGEKLFF.

V is TRBV11-2 and J is TRBJ2-1; TRBD2 matches at 11 bases. V lost 3 bases to trimming and J lost 5 bases; unmatched junction nucleotides: 9. From germline, CDR1 is SGHAT and CDR2 FQNNGV. The CDR3 has 17 amino acids. The CDR3 region is CASSFGLTSGVDNEQFF. In DNA form, the CDR3 reads TGTGCCAGCAGCTTCGGCCTGACTAGCGGGGTAGACAATGAGCAGTTCTTC.

The chain carries TRBV28 and TRBJ1-2, with D unclear. The V end was cut by 2 bases, the J end by 4 bases, with 11 bases between. This CDR3 region has 14 residues. CDR1 and CDR2 from the germline V gene are MDHEN and SYDVKM. In DNA form, the CDR3 reads TGTGCCAGCAGTTTACAGGCCAAACCCTATGGCTACACCTTC. Translating it yields CASSLQAKPYGYTF.

The chain couples TRBV5-1 to TRBJ2-2; D is uncertain. The V and J ends lost 5 bases and 3 bases respectively, with 17 bases between them. Germline V lookup: CDR1 SGHRS, CDR2 YFSETQ. The CDR3 loop spans 16 amino acids. CDR3 protein: CASSPGLLSDTGELFF. The CDR3 DNA follows: TGCGCCAGCAGTCCGGGTCTTTTGTCTGACACCGGGGAGCTGTTTTTT.

As DNA, the CDR3 is TGTGCCACTACACGGGGAAGATCTGAAGCTTTCTTT. Amino acids: CATTRGRSEAFF. This sequence joins TRBV5-4 and TRBJ1-1; no definite D call. V was cut by 9 bases and J by 6 bases, with 15 bases left in between. The CDR3 has 12 amino acids. Germline CDR1 reads SGHNT; CDR2 reads YYREEE (reference sequence).

The chain carries TRBV14 and TRBJ2-5; 8 bases are a match to TRBD2. Looked up from germline, CDR1 is SGHDN and CDR2 is FVKESK. CDR3 length: 15 residues. The V and J ends lost 4 bases and 4 bases, in that order; junction bases with no gene match: 8. The DNA for the CDR3 is TGTGCCAGCAGCCTTCTCGGGCTAGCGGGAGAGACCCAGTACTTC. As protein: CASSLLGLAGETQYF.

V and J are TRBV15 and TRBJ1-5, with TRBD1 identical over 12 bases. This CDR3 has 17 amino acids. Germline V CDR1 and CDR2: LNHNV, YYDKDF (reference sequence). V lost 1 base to trimming and J lost 6 bases; unmatched junction nucleotides: 7. The CDR3 is CATSRGQGQGAGQPQHF. CDR3 coding DNA: TGTGCCACCAGCAGAGGGCAGGGACAGGGGGCCGGTCAGCCCCAGCATTTT.

The chain couples TRBV4-2 to TRBJ2-7, with 7 bases identical to TRBD1. CDR3 length: 17 residues. From germline, CDR1 is LGHNA and CDR2 YNFKEQ. Trimming cost V 2 bases and J 0 bases; bases outside gene matches: 10. This CDR3 is CASSQKSGTATSYEQYF. The CDR3 nucleotides read TGTGCCAGCAGCCAAAAATCCGGGACAGCCACCTCCTACGAGCAGTACTTC.

This rearrangement joins TRBV21-1 to TRBJ1-6; the DNA was not used to check the table's D call, TRBD1. TRBV21-1 is an annotated pseudogene. CDR3 length equals 14 residues. CDR3 in DNA: TGTGCCAGCAGCAAAAATGACAGCTATTCACCCCTCCACTTT. It codes for CASSKNDSYSPLHF.